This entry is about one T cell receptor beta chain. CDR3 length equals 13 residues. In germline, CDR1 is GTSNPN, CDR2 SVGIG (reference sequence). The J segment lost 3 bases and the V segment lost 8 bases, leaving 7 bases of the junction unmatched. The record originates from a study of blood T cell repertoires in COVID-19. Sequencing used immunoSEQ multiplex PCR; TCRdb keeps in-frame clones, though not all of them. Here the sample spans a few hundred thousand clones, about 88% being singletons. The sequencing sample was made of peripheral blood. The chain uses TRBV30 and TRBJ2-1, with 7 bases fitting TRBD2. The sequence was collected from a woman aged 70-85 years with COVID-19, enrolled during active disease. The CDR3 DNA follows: TGTGCCATTGAGGCGGGGGTCTACAATGAGCAGTTCTTC. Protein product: CAIEAGVYNEQFF.